Presented here are 11 T cell receptor beta chains from one specimen sequenced in a study of blood T cell repertoires in COVID-19 (dated by TCRdb to 2018 to 2020). Library construction relied on the immunoSEQ multiplex PCR assay. TCRdb retrieved this table from immuneACCESS and kept in-frame rearrangements only. Not all clones are present; in checked studies, unresolved V genes account for under half, and no reason is known for the remainder. The sample table holds 200,000 to 300,000 clones, of which approximately 88% were seen once. The biggest ten clones account for approximately 0.7% of the sample. Sequenced material: peripheral blood. The receptors stem from a human donor in a cohort sampled during active COVID-19.

The chain uses TRBV9 and TRBJ2-7; tentatively, D is TRBD1 (6 bases). This CDR3 comprises 15 residues. CDR1 and CDR2 from the germline V gene are SGDLS and YYNGEE. V dropped 0 bases and J dropped 3 bases, with 13 bases sitting between them. The CDR3 coding sequence is TGTGCCAGCAGCGTAGGGCCAGGGGATTTCTACGAGCAGTACTTC. It encodes CASSVGPGDFYEQYF.

On this clone itself: At one boundary the junction diverges from the germline segment, which might be a read error. The chain links TRBV6-2 or TRBV6-3 to TRBJ2-7; D not certain. The CDR3 contains 11 residues. Germline CDR1 is MNHEY and CDR2 is SVGEGT. The CDR3 loop reads CASSNSNEQYF. The CDR3 DNA reads TGTGCCAGCAGCAACTCCAACGAGCAGTACTTC.

The CDR3 region is CASSLRGNGEKLFF. Written as DNA, the CDR3 is TGTGCCAGCAGCTTAAGAGGGAACGGTGAAAAACTGTTTTTT. V and J are TRBV5-4 and TRBJ1-4, with D unresolved. V lost 2 bases and J 7 bases, leaving 12 bases between the germline ends. The CDR3 totals 14 residues. The V gene's germline CDR1 is SGHNT and CDR2 YYREEE (reference sequence).

V and J are TRBV7-9 and TRBJ1-5; 12 positions match TRBD1. The CDR3 is 14 amino acids. Germline CDR1 SEHNR, CDR2 FQNEAQ (reference sequence). V lost 5 bases, J lost 9 bases, and 5 bases stayed unmatched. CDR3 DNA sequence: TGTGCCAGCAGCACCGGGACAGGGGGCTTGCCCCAGCATTTT. This encodes CASSTGTGGLPQHF.

The rearrangement joins TRBV4-1 to TRBJ2-5, with TRBD1 matching 7 bases. CDR3 length: 14 amino acids. V gave up 2 bases and J gave up 1 base; unmatched junction bases: 1. The germline V gene has CDR1 MGHRA and CDR2 YSYEKL. CDR3 loop: CASSQTGVQETQYF. The DNA for the CDR3 is TGCGCCAGCAGCCAAACAGGGGTCCAAGAGACCCAGTACTTC.

This clone has just one count. The chain has TRBV27 and TRBJ2-5; 7 bases are shared with TRBD2. The CDR3 spans 13 residues. Germline CDR1 is MNHEY and CDR2 is SMNVEV (reference sequence). Trimming cost V 5 bases and J 7 bases; bases outside gene matches: 7. The CDR3 is CASSAGSGGTQYF. The CDR3 DNA reads as TGTGCCAGCAGTGCAGGTTCGGGGGGGACCCAGTACTTC.

The gene calls are TRBV19 and TRBJ1-3, with D tentatively TRBD1 (5 bases). The CDR3 is 15 amino acids. Germline CDR1 reads LNHDA; CDR2 reads SQIVND (reference sequence). The V end was cut by 6 bases, the J end by 2 bases, with 14 bases between. CDR3 loop: CASSLGLFPGNTIYF. CDR3 coding DNA: TGTGCCAGTAGCTTGGGACTTTTTCCTGGAAACACCATATATTTT.

This sequence joins TRBV6-5 and TRBJ2-3; TRBD1 matches 7 bases. V lost 8 bases to trimming and J lost 4 bases; unmatched junction nucleotides: 12. This CDR3 region has 15 residues. Germline CDR1 is MNHEY and CDR2 is SVGAGI. In nucleotides, the CDR3 is TGTGCCAGCGGCAACAGGGGTCGTCGGTCAGATACGCAGTATTTT. Amino acid sequence: CASGNRGRRSDTQYF.

The chain couples TRBV7-8 to TRBJ2-7, with 8 nucleotides matching TRBD1. Germline loops: CDR1 SGHVS, CDR2 FQNEAQ. The CDR3 consists of 12 residues. V trimming: 10 bases; J trimming: 2 bases; junction bases outside the gene matches: 4. CDR3 in DNA: TGTGCCACAGCACAGGGGGCCTACGAGCAGTACTTC. Protein sequence: CATAQGAYEQYF.

This clone occurred once. J is TRBJ2-1 and V is TRBV12-3 or TRBV12-4, with D possibly matching TRBD1 (6 bases). V lost 6 bases and J 5 bases, leaving 8 bases between the germline ends. This CDR3 comprises 12 residues. In DNA, the CDR3 is TGTGCCAGCAGAAGGACAGACAATGAGCAGTTCTTC. Protein sequence: CASRRTDNEQFF.

This chain connects TRBV27 to TRBJ1-4; 9 bases are a match to TRBD1. The CDR3 covers 19 residues. From germline, CDR1 is MNHEY and CDR2 SMNVEV (reference sequence). The J segment lost 0 bases and the V segment lost 7 bases, leaving 15 bases of the junction unmatched. In nucleotides, the CDR3 is TGTGCCAGCACCCCCCAGGGGGGGACAGGGACCCCAACTAATGAAAAACTGTTTTTT. This gives the protein CASTPQGGTGTPTNEKLFF.